The rows below give T cell receptor beta chains drawn from one sample of a study of cytomegalovirus exposure and HLA in healthy donors. Data came from immunoSEQ multiplex PCR; TCRdb stores just in-frame clones and leaves some out. Of roughly 140,000 clones in the sample, approximately 84% were seen once. Material: PBMCs. These receptor sequences come from a woman in her fifties or sixties in good health and CMV-seropositive. CDR3s include the opening cysteine and the closing phenylalanine or tryptophan. D genes are given only for firm matches. Clone sizes are given selectively: once, few, many, or a class where the clone is expanded.

j_call,d_call,clone_size,v_call,cdr3_aa,cdr3_nt
TRBJ2-7,TRBD2,-,TRBV5-4,CASSLGSGGPYEQYF,TGTGCCAGCAGCTTGGGGTCGGGAGGGCCCTACGAGCAGTACTTC
TRBJ1-3,-,few,TRBV7-9,CASTLVQVSGNTIYF,TGTGCCAGCACCCTCGTACAGGTTTCAGGAAACACCATATATTTT
TRBJ1-3,-,-,TRBV28,CASSLSGSGNTIYF,TGTGCCAGCAGTTTATCAGGTTCAGGAAACACCATATATTTT
TRBJ1-1,TRBD1,-,TRBV13,CASSSIRQGGGTEAFF,TGTGCCAGCAGCTCCATCCGACAGGGGGGAGGAACTGAAGCTTTCTTT
TRBJ2-7,TRBD2,-,TRBV14,CASSQGLAAAYEQYF,TGTGCCAGCAGCCAAGGACTAGCGGCCGCCTACGAGCAGTACTTC
TRBJ2-2,-,-,TRBV10-3,CAIRLEGNTGELFF,TGTGCCATCAGGTTGGAGGGGAACACCGGGGAGCTGTTTTTT
TRBJ2-3,TRBD1,once,TRBV30,CAWADRGPWLTDTQYF,TGTGCCTGGGCGGACAGGGGGCCTTGGTTGACAGATACGCAGTATTTT
TRBJ1-4,TRBD1,once,TRBV28,CASSGTGAGNEKLFF,TGTGCCAGCAGTGGAACAGGGGCTGGTAATGAAAAACTGTTTTTT
TRBJ2-4,-,-,TRBV11-3,CASSLPQGKNIQYF,TGTGCCAGCAGCTTACCTCAGGGCAAAAACATTCAGTACTTC
TRBJ2-3,TRBD2,-,TRBV7-2,CASSLGAGGPSTDTQYF,TGTGCCAGCAGCTTAGGCGCGGGGGGACCTAGCACAGATACGCAGTATTTT
TRBJ2-7,-,-,TRBV28,CASTPGADLSYEQYF,TGTGCCAGCACCCCAGGGGCTGACCTCTCCTACGAGCAGTACTTC
TRBJ2-3,-,few,TRBV5-4,CASSLGAGSTQYF,TGTGCCAGCAGCTTGGGCGCGGGGTCTACGCAGTATTTT
TRBJ2-3,TRBD2,-,TRBV5-1,CASSLTGLAQSDTQYF,TGCGCCAGCAGCTTGACCGGACTAGCGCAATCGGATACGCAGTATTTT
TRBJ2-3,-,-,TRBV19,CASSTSTGRDTQYF,TGTGCCAGTAGTACCTCGACAGGCCGGGATACGCAGTATTTT
TRBJ1-1,TRBD1,-,TRBV6-6,CASRPGTGYTEAFF,TGTGCCAGCAGACCCGGGACAGGGTATACTGAAGCTTTCTTT
TRBJ1-2,TRBD1,-,TRBV5-1,CASGGSDRGGYGYTF,TGCGCCAGCGGTGGAAGTGACAGGGGCGGCTATGGCTACACCTTC
TRBJ1-1,-,-,TRBV7-9,CASYSPRTEAFF,TGTGCCAGCTACTCCCCCCGGACTGAAGCTTTCTTT
TRBJ2-7,TRBD2,-,TRBV7-2,CASSNGLAGVREQYF,TGTGCCAGCAGCAACGGACTAGCGGGAGTAAGGGAGCAGTACTTC
TRBJ2-7,TRBD2,-,TRBV11-3,CASSFPTSGRACDEQYF,TGTGCCAGCAGCTTCCCTACTAGCGGGAGGGCCTGCGACGAGCAGTACTTC
TRBJ2-7,-,-,TRBV29-1,CSVEPHGYHEQYF,TGCAGCGTTGAACCCCACGGGTACCACGAGCAGTACTTC